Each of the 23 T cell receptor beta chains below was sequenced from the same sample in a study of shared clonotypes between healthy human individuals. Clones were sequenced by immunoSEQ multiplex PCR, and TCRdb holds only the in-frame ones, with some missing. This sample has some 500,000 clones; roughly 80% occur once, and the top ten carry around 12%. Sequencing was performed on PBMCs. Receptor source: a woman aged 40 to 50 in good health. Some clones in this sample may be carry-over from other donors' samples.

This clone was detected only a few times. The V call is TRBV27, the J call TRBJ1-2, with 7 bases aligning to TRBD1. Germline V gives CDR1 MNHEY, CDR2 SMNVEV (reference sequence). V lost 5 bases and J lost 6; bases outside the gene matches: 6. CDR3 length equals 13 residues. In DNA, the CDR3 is TGTGCCAGCAGTACGACAGGGAGGGATGGCTACACCTTC. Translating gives CASSTTGRDGYTF.

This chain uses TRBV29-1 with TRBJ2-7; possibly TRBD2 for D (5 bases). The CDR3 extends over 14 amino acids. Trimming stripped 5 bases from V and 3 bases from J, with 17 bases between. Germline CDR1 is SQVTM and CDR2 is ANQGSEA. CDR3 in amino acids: CSVREGLDYYEQYF. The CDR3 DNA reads TGCAGCGTTCGCGAAGGACTTGACTACTACGAGCAGTACTTC.

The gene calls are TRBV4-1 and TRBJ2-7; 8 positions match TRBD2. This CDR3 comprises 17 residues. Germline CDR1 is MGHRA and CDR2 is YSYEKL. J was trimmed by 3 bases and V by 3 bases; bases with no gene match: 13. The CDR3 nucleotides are TGCGCCAGCAGCCATATATACGCGGGGACTAGAGGCTACGAGCAGTACTTC. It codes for CASSHIYAGTRGYEQYF.

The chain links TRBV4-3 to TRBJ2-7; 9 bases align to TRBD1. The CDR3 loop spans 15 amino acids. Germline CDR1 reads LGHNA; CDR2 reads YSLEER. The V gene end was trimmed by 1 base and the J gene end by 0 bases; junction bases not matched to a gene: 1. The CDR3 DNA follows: TGCGCCAGCAGCCAAGGGGACAGGGTCTCCTACGAGCAGTACTTC. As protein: CASSQGDRVSYEQYF.

The CDR3 nucleotides read TGTGCCTGGAGCGCCGGGGGGCGGGACGGGGGCGAGCAGTACTTC. Translated, it gives CAWSAGGRDGGEQYF. The rearrangement uses TRBV30 and TRBJ2-7; a possible D gene is TRBD2 (7 bases). CDR3 length: 15 residues. Germline values: CDR1 GTSNPN, CDR2 SVGIG (reference sequence). The V end was cut by 3 bases, the J end by 6 bases, with 21 bases between.

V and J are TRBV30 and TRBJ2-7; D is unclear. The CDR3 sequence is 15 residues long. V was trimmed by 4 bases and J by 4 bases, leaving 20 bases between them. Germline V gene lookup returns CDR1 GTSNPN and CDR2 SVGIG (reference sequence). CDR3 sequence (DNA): TGTGCCTGGAATACCCCAAGTCGGGCGTGGTACGAGCAGTACTTC. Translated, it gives CAWNTPSRAWYEQYF.

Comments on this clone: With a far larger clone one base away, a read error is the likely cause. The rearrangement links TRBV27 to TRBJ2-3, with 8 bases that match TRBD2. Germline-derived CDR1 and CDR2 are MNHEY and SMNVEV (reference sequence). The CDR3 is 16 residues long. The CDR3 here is CAGSFLTSGDTDTQYF. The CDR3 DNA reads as TGTGCCGGCAGTTTCCTAACTAGCGGTGACACAGATACGCAGTATTTT.

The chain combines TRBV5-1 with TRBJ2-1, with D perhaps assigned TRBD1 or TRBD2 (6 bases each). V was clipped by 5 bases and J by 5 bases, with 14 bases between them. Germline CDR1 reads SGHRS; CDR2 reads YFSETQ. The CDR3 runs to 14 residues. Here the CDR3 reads CASRSGGLDNEQFF. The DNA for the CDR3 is TGCGCCAGCAGGTCTGGGGGGCTCGACAATGAGCAGTTCTTC.

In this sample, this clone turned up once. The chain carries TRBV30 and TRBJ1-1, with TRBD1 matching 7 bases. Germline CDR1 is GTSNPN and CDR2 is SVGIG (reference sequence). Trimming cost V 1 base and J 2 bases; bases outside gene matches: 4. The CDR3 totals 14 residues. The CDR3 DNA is TGTGCCTGGAGTGCTGACAGGGCAAACACTGAAGCTTTCTTT. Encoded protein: CAWSADRANTEAFF.

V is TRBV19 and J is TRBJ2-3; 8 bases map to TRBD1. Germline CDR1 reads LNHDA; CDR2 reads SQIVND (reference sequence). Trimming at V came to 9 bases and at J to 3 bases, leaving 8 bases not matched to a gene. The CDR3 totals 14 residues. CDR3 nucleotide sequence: TGTGCCAGGAGCGACAGGGGCGGGACAGATACGCAGTATTTT. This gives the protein CARSDRGGTDTQYF.

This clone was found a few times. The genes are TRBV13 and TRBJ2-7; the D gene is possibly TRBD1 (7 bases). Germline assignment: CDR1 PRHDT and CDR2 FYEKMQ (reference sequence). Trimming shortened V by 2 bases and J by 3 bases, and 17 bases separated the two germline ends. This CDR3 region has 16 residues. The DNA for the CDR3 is TGTGCCAGCAGCTTAAGGGGGCGCGGGATAATCTACGAGCAGTACTTC. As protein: CASSLRGRGIIYEQYF.

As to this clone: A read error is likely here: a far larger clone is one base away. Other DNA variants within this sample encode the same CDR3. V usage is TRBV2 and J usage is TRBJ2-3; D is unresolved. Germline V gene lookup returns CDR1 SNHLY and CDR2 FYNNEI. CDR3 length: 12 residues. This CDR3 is CASRGEADTQYF. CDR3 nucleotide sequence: TGTGCCAGCAGGGGCGAGGCAGATACGCAGTACTTT. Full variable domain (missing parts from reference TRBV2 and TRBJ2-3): EPEVTQTPSHQVTQMGQEVILRCVPISNHLYFYWYRQILGQKVEFLVSFYNNEISEKSEIFDDQFSVERPDGSNFTLKIRSTKLEDSAMYFCASRGEADTQYFGPGTRLTVL.

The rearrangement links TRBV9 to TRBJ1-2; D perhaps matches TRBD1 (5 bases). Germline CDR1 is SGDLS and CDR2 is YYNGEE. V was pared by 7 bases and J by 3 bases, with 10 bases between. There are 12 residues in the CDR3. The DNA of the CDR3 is TGTGCCAGCTACGACAGCCACTATGGCTACACCTTC. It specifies CASYDSHYGYTF.

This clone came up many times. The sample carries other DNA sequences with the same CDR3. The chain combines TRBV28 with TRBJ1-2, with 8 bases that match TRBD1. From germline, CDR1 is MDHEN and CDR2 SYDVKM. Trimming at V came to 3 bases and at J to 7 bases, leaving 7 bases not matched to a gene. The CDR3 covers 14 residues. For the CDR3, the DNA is TGTGCCAGCAGTTTGGTAGGACAGGGTTTTGGCTACACCTTC. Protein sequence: CASSLVGQGFGYTF.

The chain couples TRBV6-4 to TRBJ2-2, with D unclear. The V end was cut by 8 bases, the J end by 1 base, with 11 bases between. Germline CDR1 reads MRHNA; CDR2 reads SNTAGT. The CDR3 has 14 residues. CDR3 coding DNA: TGTGCCAGCTCTCCTGAGATGAACACCGGGGAGCTGTTTTTT. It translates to CASSPEMNTGELFF.

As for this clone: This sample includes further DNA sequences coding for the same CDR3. CDR3 sequence (DNA): TGCGCCAGCAGCTTGGCGAGGGCCTCCTACAATGAGCAGTTCTTC. Amino acid sequence: CASSLARASYNEQFF. This chain links TRBV5-1 with TRBJ2-1; TRBD2 is a possible D gene (5 bases). The CDR3 consists of 15 residues. The germline V and J ends were trimmed by 0 bases and 0 bases, with 7 bases remaining between them. Per germline, CDR1 SGHRS and CDR2 YFSETQ. The complete variable domain, with remaining parts taken from reference TRBV5-1 and TRBJ2-1, reads KAGVTQTPRYLIKTRGQQVTLSCSPISGHRSVSWYQQTPGQGLQFLFEYFSETQRNKGNFPGRFSGRQFSNSRSEMNVSTLELGDSALYLCASSLARASYNEQFFGPGTRLTVL.

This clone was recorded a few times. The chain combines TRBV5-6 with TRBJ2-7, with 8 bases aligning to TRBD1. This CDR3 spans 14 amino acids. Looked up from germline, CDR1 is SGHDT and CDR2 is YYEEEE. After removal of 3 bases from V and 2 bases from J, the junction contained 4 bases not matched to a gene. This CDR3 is CASSSYRGAYEQYF. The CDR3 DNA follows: TGTGCCAGCAGCTCCTACAGGGGGGCCTACGAGCAGTACTTC.

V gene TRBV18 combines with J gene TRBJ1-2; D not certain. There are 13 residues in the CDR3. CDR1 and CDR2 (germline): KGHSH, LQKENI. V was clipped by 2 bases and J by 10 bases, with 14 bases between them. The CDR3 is CASSPGNGRYYTF. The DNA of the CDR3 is TGTGCCAGCTCACCAGGAAACGGGAGATACTACACCTTC.

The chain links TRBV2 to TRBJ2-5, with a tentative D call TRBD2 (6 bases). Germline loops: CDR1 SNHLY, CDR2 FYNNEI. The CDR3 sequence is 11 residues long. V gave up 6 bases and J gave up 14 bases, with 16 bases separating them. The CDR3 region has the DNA TGTGCCAGCAGAGAGGAGACTAGTTTATACTTC. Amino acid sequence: CASREETSLYF.

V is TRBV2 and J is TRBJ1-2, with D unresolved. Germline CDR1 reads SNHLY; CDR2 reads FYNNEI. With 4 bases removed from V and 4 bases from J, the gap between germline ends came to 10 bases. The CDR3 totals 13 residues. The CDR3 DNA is TGTGCCAGCAGTGGCGAGATATTCTATGGCTACACCTTC. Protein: CASSGEIFYGYTF.

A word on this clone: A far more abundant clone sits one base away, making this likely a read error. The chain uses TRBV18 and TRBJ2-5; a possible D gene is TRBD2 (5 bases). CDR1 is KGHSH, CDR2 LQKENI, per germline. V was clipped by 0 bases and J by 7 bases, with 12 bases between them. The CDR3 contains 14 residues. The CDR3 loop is CASSPPSGRGTQYF. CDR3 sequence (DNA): TGTGCCAGCTCACCACCGTCCGGCCGGGGGACCCAGTACTTC.

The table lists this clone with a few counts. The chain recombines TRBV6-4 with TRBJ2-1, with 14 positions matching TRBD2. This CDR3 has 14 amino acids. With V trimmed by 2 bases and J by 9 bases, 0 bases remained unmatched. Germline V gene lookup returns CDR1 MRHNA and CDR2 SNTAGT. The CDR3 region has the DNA TGTGCCAGCAGTGACGGACTAGCGGGAGGTGAGCAGTTCTTC. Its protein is CASSDGLAGGEQFF.

CDR3 amino acids: CASSVGTVPGYEQYF. Here the CDR3 DNA reads TGTGCCAGCAGCGTAGGGACAGTCCCGGGCTACGAGCAGTACTTC. The chain combines TRBV9 with TRBJ2-7; D possibly corresponds to TRBD1 (6 bases). This CDR3 is 15 amino acids long. CDR1 and CDR2 from the germline V gene are SGDLS and YYNGEE. With 0 bases removed from V and 3 bases from J, the gap between germline ends came to 13 bases.